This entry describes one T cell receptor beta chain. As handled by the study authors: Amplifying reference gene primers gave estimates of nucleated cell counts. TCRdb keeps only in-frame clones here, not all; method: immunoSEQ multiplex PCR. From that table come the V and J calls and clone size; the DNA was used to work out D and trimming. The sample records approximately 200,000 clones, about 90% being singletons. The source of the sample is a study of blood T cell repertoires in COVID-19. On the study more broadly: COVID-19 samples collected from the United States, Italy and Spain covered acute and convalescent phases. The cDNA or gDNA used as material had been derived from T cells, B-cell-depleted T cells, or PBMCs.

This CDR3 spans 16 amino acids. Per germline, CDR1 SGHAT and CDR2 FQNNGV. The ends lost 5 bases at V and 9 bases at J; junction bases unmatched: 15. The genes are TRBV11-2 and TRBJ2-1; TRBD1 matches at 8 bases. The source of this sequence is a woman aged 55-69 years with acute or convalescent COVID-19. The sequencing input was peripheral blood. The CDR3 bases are TGTGCCAGCAGCCCCTTTCCCACAGGGGGGATTAGTGAGCAGTTCTTC. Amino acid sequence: CASSPFPTGGISEQFF.